Below, one T cell receptor beta chain is given with its context. Its antigen is currently unknown. These data originate in a study of molecular identifiers for immune sequencing clone quantification. Study findings and constraints: Jurkat TCR RNA from one cell was spiked into about 1 million naive cells, and it was reportedly detectable there.

Previously described methods with listed TCR primers produced the bulk TCR libraries. One entry per CDR3 protein, called by TCRdb with MiXCR from the PCR reads. The table includes about half a million distinct CDR3 sequences, 20% to 25% detected once. Naive CD8 libraries were made from 20,000 to 1,000,000 sorted cells, and they used 10%, 30% or 50% RNA. Looked up from germline, CDR1 is SNHLY and CDR2 is FYNNEI. The V gene lost 10 bases and the J gene lost 7 bases, with 17 bases spanning the gap. This CDR3 is built from 13 residues. Sequencing used naive CD8+ T cells from blood, with Jurkat cell RNA spiked in. Specified subset: FACS-sorted CD8+CD4-CCR7+CD45RA+ naive T cells. The source of this sequence is a human donor in good health. Some libraries in this study had Jurkat cell RNA spiked in. This chain uses TRBV2 with TRBJ2-1; D perhaps matches TRBD1 (6 bases). The CDR3 protein is CAINDRTTNEQFF. The CDR3 bases are TGTGCCATAAACGACAGGACCACGAATGAGCAGTTCTTC. The whole variable domain, remainder taken from reference TRBV2 and TRBJ2-1, is EPEVTQTPSHQVTQMGQEVILRCVPISNHLYFYWYRQILGQKVEFLVSFYNNEISEKSEIFDDQFSVERPDGSNFTLKIRSTKLEDSAMYFCAINDRTTNEQFFGPGTRLTVL.